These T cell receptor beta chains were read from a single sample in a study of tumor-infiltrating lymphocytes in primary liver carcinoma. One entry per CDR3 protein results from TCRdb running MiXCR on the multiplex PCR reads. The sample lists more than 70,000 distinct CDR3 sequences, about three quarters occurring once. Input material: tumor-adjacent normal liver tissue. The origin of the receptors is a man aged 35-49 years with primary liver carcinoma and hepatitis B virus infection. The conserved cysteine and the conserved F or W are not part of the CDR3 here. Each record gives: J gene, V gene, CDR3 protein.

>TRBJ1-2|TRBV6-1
ANTLAQENYSYT
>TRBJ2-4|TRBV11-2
ASGDRSHGIRY
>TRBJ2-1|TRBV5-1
AGSLGANEQF
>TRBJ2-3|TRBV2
ASSESYGVDTQY
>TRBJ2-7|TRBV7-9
ASSSSWVPYKQY
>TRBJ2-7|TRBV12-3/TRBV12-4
ASGLQSSYEQY
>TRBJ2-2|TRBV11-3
TISLDTVGTGELF
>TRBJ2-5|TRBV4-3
ASSQGEGRELETQY
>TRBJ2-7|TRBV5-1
ASSSGQGAKEQY
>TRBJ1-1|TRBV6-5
ASKMTGRETDAF
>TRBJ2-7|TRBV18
ASSPRKDWYEQY
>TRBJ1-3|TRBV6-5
ANSYSRPSSGNTIY
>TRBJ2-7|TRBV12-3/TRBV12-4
ASSLLAGGPPFEQY
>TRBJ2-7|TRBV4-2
ASSQAASWASYEEY
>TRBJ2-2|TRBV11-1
ASSLVRLGKFF
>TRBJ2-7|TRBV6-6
ASSYGVAGGFDEQY
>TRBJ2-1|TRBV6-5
VTRSGRSNEQF
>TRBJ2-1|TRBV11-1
ASRDGIIFSNEQF
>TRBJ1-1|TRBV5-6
ASCGTVNTEAF
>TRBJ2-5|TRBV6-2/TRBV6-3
ASSYLPWGVQETQY
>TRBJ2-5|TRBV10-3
AISGSTGGETQY
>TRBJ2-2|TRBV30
AWITRGGTGELF
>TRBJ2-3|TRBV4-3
ASNQVLATDTQY
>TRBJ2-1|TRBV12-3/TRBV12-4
ASSPPGLAGLNEPF
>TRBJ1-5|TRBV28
ASSSPRGPQH
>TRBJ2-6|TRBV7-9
ASSPPGVSGANVLT
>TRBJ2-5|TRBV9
ASSLGSGEETQY
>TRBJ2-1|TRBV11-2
ASSLAGAANEQF
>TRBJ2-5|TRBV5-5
ASKTTLGGTYQETQY
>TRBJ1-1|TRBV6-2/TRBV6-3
AITDSGYAF
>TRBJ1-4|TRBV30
AWSMGQGNEKLF
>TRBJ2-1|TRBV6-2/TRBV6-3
ASSYSAGRPDGNEQF
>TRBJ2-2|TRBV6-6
AIRQGGTGELF
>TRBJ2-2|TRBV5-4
ASISTSANTGEMF
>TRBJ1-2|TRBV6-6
ACSTRTAVYGYT
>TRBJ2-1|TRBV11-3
ASNFAGGVYNEQF
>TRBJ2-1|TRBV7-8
AISPLGGSAVSFNEQF
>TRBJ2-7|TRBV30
AWRTQLLSYEQY
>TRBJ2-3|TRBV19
ASGKPGAARIDTQY
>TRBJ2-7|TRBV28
ASSPRQEYYEQY
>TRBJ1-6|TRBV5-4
ATSIEPEGALH
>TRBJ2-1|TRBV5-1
ASSTDVQSHNEQF
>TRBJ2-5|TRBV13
ARSPRSGTPETQY
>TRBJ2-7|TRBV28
VSSLLAGTYKQY
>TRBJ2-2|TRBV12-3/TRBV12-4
ASSLRLAGSPGELF
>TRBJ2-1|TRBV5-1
ASSPGTNGREHEQF
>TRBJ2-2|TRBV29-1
SITGTVNAGELF
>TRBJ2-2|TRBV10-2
VSSVKGPAHNTGELF
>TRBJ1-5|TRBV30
AWGRQGLGAPQH
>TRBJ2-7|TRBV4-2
PCSQYGLAGIGSYEQY
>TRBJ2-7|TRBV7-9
ANSPTLTGSFYEQY
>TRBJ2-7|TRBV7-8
TSSFDSAYDQY
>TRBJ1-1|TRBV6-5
ANKMTGRETEAF